The 8 T cell receptor beta chains listed next were all sequenced from one sample in a study of OX40 agonist ivuxolimab in advanced cancers. TCRdb's table, derived via immunoSEQ multiplex PCR, lists solely in-frame clones and lacks some. Of about 64,000 clones in the sample, around 89% are singletons; the top ten hold roughly an eighth. Sequences were derived from CD4+ or CD8+ T cells sorted from blood, sampled in a trial of the OX40 agonist ivuxolimab. These receptors were collected from an adult with an advanced solid tumor such as melanoma, head and neck, liver or kidney cancer.

The V and J genes are TRBV4-1 and TRBJ1-4; D gene ambiguous. Trimming removed 1 base at V and 8 bases at J, with 11 bases between. The CDR3 extends over 14 amino acids. Germline CDR1 and CDR2: MGHRA and YSYEKL. The CDR3 DNA reads TGCGCCAGCAGCCAAGGGGAGGGATGGGAAAAACTGTTTTTT. This translates into CASSQGEGWEKLFF.

As regards this clone: Relative to the germline gene, one junction end is altered; a read error may explain this. This chain uses TRBV5-4 with TRBJ1-2; TRBD1 agrees at 7 bases. The CDR3 runs to 11 residues. Per the germline V gene, CDR1 is SGHNT and CDR2 is YYREEE (reference sequence). CDR3 bases: TGTGCCAGCAGCTCGGGAGAGGGGGCGGCCTTC. Its translation is CASSSGEGAAF.

The V gene is TRBV6-1, the J gene TRBJ2-1, with a tentative D call TRBD2 (6 bases). There are 14 residues in the CDR3. Germline-derived CDR1 and CDR2 are MNHNS and SASEGT. Trimming took off 2 bases at V and 8 bases at J, with 13 bases between the two ends. CDR3 sequence: CASSEWLASDEQFF. CDR3 bases: TGTGCCAGCAGTGAATGGCTAGCGAGCGATGAGCAGTTCTTC.

This rearrangement joins TRBV27 to TRBJ2-3; no reliable D call. V was cut by 2 bases and J by 0 bases, with 6 bases left in between. CDR1 is MNHEY and CDR2 is SMNVEV in the germline V gene (reference sequence). The CDR3 is 14 amino acids. The CDR3 sequence: CASSLAPSTDTQYF. In nucleotides, the CDR3 is TGTGCCAGCAGTTTAGCCCCTAGCACAGATACGCAGTATTTT.

This clone was recorded a few times. The V gene is TRBV19, the J gene TRBJ1-1, with 8 bases identical to TRBD1. The ends lost 7 bases at V and 6 bases at J; junction bases unmatched: 10. Germline V gene sequence: CDR1 LNHDA, CDR2 SQIVND (reference sequence). The CDR3 loop spans 14 amino acids. DNA of the CDR3: TGTGCCAGTACCCAACAGGGGGTTAGAGCTGAAGCTTTCTTT. It translates to CASTQQGVRAEAFF.

The chain uses TRBV14 and TRBJ2-5, with 12 bases aligning to TRBD2. CDR1 and CDR2 from the germline V gene are SGHDN and FVKESK. J gave up 2 bases and V 5 bases, and 3 bases lay outside the gene matches. The CDR3 length is 15 residues. CDR3 DNA sequence: TGTGCCAGCAGCTGGACTAGCGGGATTCAAGAGACCCAGTACTTC. Translation: CASSWTSGIQETQYF.

This sequence joins TRBV7-3 and TRBJ1-1; tentatively, D is TRBD1 (6 bases). The CDR3 length is 15 residues. The ends were cut back, 6 bases at V and 0 bases at J, with 14 bases in the middle. CDR1 is SGHTA, CDR2 FQGTGA, per germline. The CDR3 DNA reads as TGTGCCAGCAGGTTACAGGGCGGTCTGAACACTGAAGCTTTCTTT. This sequence encodes CASRLQGGLNTEAFF.

V and J are TRBV2 and TRBJ2-7, with 9 bases that match TRBD1. The CDR3 is made up of 14 amino acids. Germline V gene lookup returns CDR1 SNHLY and CDR2 FYNNEI. With 10 bases clipped from V and 2 bases from J, the junction kept 9 bases outside the gene matches. CDR3 nucleotides: TGTGCCAACCGGGGGGACAGGGCAGCCTACGAGCAGTACTTC. Translating it yields CANRGDRAAYEQYF.